The entry that follows covers one T cell receptor beta chain sequence. What it binds is unknown. As for treatment: treatment-naive control, cytoreductive nephrectomy. The patient's renal cell carcinoma had clear cell pathology. This sample is drawn from a study of radiation and T cells in renal cell carcinoma. Study results and caveats: Dominant CDR3 motifs were more common in irradiated tumors than controls.

Produced via immunoSEQ multiplex PCR; TCRdb's table is partial and in-frame only. This sample has some 20,000 clones, with roughly 60% found just once. Trimming stripped 2 bases from V and 10 bases from J, with 19 bases between. This CDR3 spans 15 amino acids. Germline V gene sequence: CDR1 SGDLS, CDR2 YYNGEE. J is TRBJ2-1 and V is TRBV9; D is possibly TRBD2 (7 bases). The sample was tumor tissue, taken from a patient whose treatment was nephrectomy without radiotherapy. The source is a man aged 45-60 years with renal cell carcinoma. CDR3 sequence: CASSVGLSWGGEQFF. The CDR3 bases are TGTGCCAGCAGCGTCGGCCTTAGTTGGGGGGGCGAGCAGTTCTTC.